The next 14 T cell receptor beta chains were all read from a single sample in a study of blood T cell repertoires in COVID-19. Libraries were prepared by immunoSEQ multiplex PCR; TCRdb keeps only in-frame clonotypes and omits some of them. This sample has about 670,000 clones; approximately 90% occur once, and the top ten carry about 0.26%. Sequencing was performed on peripheral blood. The source of these receptors is a woman younger than 35 with acute or convalescent COVID-19.

The chain recombines TRBV6-5 with TRBJ2-7; possibly TRBD2 for D (6 bases). Germline assignment: CDR1 MNHEY and CDR2 SVGAGI. The CDR3 sequence is 14 residues long. V lost 1 base and J 2 bases, leaving 9 bases between the germline ends. In DNA form, the CDR3 reads TGTGCCAGCAGTTACTTCGGGGGACCCTACGAGCAGTACTTC. Translated: CASSYFGGPYEQYF.

The chain couples TRBV30 to TRBJ1-4; 10 nucleotides line up with TRBD1. CDR3 length: 11 residues. Germline loops: CDR1 GTSNPN, CDR2 SVGIG (reference sequence). V gave up 8 bases and J gave up 13 bases; unmatched junction bases: 7. CDR3 amino acids: CALGQGPRLFF. DNA for the CDR3: TGTGCCCTGGGACAGGGGCCGAGACTGTTTTTT.

The rearrangement links TRBV3-1 (or the pseudogene TRBV3-2) to TRBJ1-2; 9 bases align to TRBD1. From germline, CDR1 is LGHDT and CDR2 YNNKEL (reference sequence). Trimming took 3 bases from V and 5 from J; bases not matched to a gene: 4. The CDR3 extends over 14 amino acids. DNA of the CDR3: TGTGCCAGCAGCCACCGGGACAGGGATTATGGCTACACCTTC. Its protein is CASSHRDRDYGYTF.

CDR3 bases: TGTGCCTGGAGTGAGGGGGTCCACGTCTTAAACTCCGGGACAGTGAACACTGAAGCTTTCTTT. Translated: CAWSEGVHVLNSGTVNTEAFF. J is TRBJ1-1 and V is TRBV30; 7 bases line up with TRBD1. The CDR3 spans 21 residues. V shed 1 base, J shed 0 bases, and the junction held 23 bases outside the gene matches. In germline, CDR1 is GTSNPN, CDR2 SVGIG (reference sequence).

The gene calls are TRBV5-6 and TRBJ1-5, with 8 positions matching TRBD1. The V gene end was trimmed by 0 bases and the J gene end by 3 bases; junction bases not matched to a gene: 8. Germline assignment: CDR1 SGHDT and CDR2 YYEEEE. The CDR3 is made up of 17 amino acids. CDR3 loop: CASSLAGGASPNQPQHF. The CDR3, as DNA: TGTGCCAGCAGCTTGGCAGGGGGCGCGTCCCCCAATCAGCCCCAGCATTTT.

The chain carries TRBV24-1 and TRBJ2-7; D gene unclear. The CDR3 has 13 amino acids. The germline V gene encodes CDR1 KGHDR and CDR2 SFDVKD. Between the trimmed V and J ends, which lost 5 bases and 2 bases, there was a span of 9 bases. The chain's CDR3 is CATSASQAYEQYF. CDR3 in DNA: TGTGCCACCAGTGCCTCCCAGGCCTACGAGCAGTACTTC.

The rearrangement joins TRBV27 to TRBJ1-2; unclear D gene. Germline CDR1 is MNHEY and CDR2 is SMNVEV (reference sequence). V shed 2 bases and J shed 4 bases, with 8 bases lying between them. CDR3 size: 13 residues. The CDR3 DNA is TGTGCCAGCAGTTTAGCTGCAGGCTATGGCTACACCTTC. It specifies CASSLAAGYGYTF.

J is TRBJ1-1 and V is TRBV6-5, with 7 bases aligning to TRBD1. The CDR3 runs 14 residues. In germline, CDR1 is MNHEY, CDR2 SVGAGI. V was pared by 4 bases and J by 4 bases, with 6 bases of the junction left unmatched. CDR3 loop: CASSSLTGFTEAFF. The CDR3 DNA reads TGTGCCAGCAGTTCCCTGACAGGGTTCACTGAAGCTTTCTTT.

The chain couples TRBV12-5 to TRBJ1-2, with TRBD1 identical over 7 bases. The germline gives CDR1 LGHNT, CDR2 FRNRAP. This CDR3 spans 16 amino acids. Trimming cost V 2 bases and J 5 bases; bases outside gene matches: 11. CDR3 sequence (DNA): TGTGCTAGTGGTTTGCGTATCCCGGGACAGCCTTATGGCTACACCTTC. Translating gives CASGLRIPGQPYGYTF.

The chain uses TRBV2 and TRBJ1-2; 10 bases match TRBD1. The CDR3 covers 15 residues. Germline CDR1 and CDR2: SNHLY and FYNNEI. Trimming at V came to 7 bases and at J to 0 bases, leaving 5 bases not matched to a gene. The CDR3 spells CASIGQGGTNYGYTF. The DNA of the CDR3 is TGTGCCAGCATCGGACAGGGGGGTACTAACTATGGCTACACCTTC.

This clone was recorded only once. The J gene is TRBJ2-1, the V gene TRBV28, with 8 bases fitting TRBD2. The CDR3 has 15 residues. The germline gives CDR1 MDHEN, CDR2 SYDVKM. V trimming: 6 bases; J trimming: 2 bases; junction bases outside the gene matches: 6. CDR3 in amino acids: CASSPYSGAYNEQFF. The DNA of the CDR3 is TGTGCCAGCAGCCCCTATAGCGGGGCCTACAATGAGCAGTTCTTC.

The chain employs TRBV7-2 and TRBJ1-2; tentative D call: TRBD1 (5 bases). The CDR3 extends over 15 amino acids. Germline assignment: CDR1 SGHTA and CDR2 FQGNSA. V lost 2 bases, J lost 8 bases, and 18 bases lay in between. For the CDR3, the DNA is TGTGCCAGCAGCTTAAATCAACCGGGACTCAAGGGCTACACCTTC. It translates to CASSLNQPGLKGYTF. Complete variable domain (other parts from reference TRBV7-2 and TRBJ1-2): GAGVSQSPSNKVTEKGKDVELRCDPISGHTALYWYRQSLGQGLEFLIYFQGNSAPDKSGLPSDRFSAERTGGSVSTLTIQRTQQEDSAVYLCASSLNQPGLKGYTFGSGTRLTVV.

The chain employs TRBV6-5 and TRBJ2-2; 8 positions agree with TRBD1. CDR3 length: 15 amino acids. Trimming removed 5 bases from V and 4 bases from J; junction bases left unmatched: 6. The germline gives CDR1 MNHEY, CDR2 SVGAGI. The CDR3 DNA sequence: TGTGCCAGCAGTCGTAGGGACAGGAGCACCGGGGAGCTGTTTTTT. Protein sequence: CASSRRDRSTGELFF.

V gene TRBV4-1 combines with J gene TRBJ1-4; tentatively, D is TRBD1 (5 bases). Per germline, CDR1 MGHRA and CDR2 YSYEKL. Trimming left V 1 base short and J 2 bases short, with 11 bases between. CDR3 length: 16 amino acids. CDR3 sequence: CASSQGWGGTNEKLFF. The CDR3, as DNA: TGCGCCAGCAGCCAAGGGTGGGGGGGGACTAATGAAAAACTGTTTTTT.